The 11 T cell receptor beta chains given below trace back to one sample, sequenced in a study of T-cell reconstitution after alpha-beta-depleted transplantation in children. During its preparation, the TCRbeta library received unique molecular identifiers. TCRdb independently ran MiXCR on the PCR reads; one entry per CDR3 protein. The table has about 830,000 distinct CDR3 sequences, approximately 15% seen once; the top ten hold about 4.6%. Here the sequenced sample was PBMCs, mostly from graft donor cells, taken 360 days after TCRalphabeta/CD19-depleted stem cell transplant. The receptors come from a male patient younger than 18 who had a stem cell transplant for acute lymphoblastic leukemia, so the T cells may come from the graft donor.

This clonotype was detected only a few times. The chain links TRBV20-1 to TRBJ1-6; D remains ambiguous. The CDR3 spans 15 residues. CDR1 is DFQATT, CDR2 SNEGSKA, per germline (reference sequence). V was clipped by 4 bases and J by 7 bases, with 17 bases between them. The CDR3 bases are TGCAGTGCTACACCGCCAGGTGCTTCGAATTCACCCCTCCACTTT. Translation: CSATPPGASNSPLHF.

This clonotype appeared a few times. The chain joins TRBV6-2 or TRBV6-3 to TRBJ2-2; 10 bases agree with TRBD1. Germline V CDR1 and CDR2: MNHEY, SVGEGT. The V gene end was trimmed by 10 bases and the J gene end by 4 bases; junction bases not matched to a gene: 9. The CDR3 runs to 15 residues. CDR3 bases: TGTGCCATTGGGGACGGGACAGGGGCCACCGGGGAGCTGTTTTTT. This gives the protein CAIGDGTGATGELFF.

This clonotype was picked up many times. The chain recombines TRBV5-5 with TRBJ2-7, with D unresolved. Trimming pared 1 base from V and 0 bases from J, leaving 11 bases between. This CDR3 is 15 amino acids long. CDR1 SGHKS and CDR2 YYEKEE come from the germline V gene (reference sequence). The CDR3 bases are TGTGCCAGCAGCTTGTACGGGTCCAGCTCCTACGAGCAGTACTTC. Its protein is CASSLYGSSSYEQYF.

The chain employs TRBV20-1 and TRBJ1-5; 9 bases agree with TRBD1. CDR3 size: 15 residues. V shed 6 bases and J 1 base; nucleotides not matched to a gene: 7. CDR1 DFQATT and CDR2 SNEGSKA come from the germline V gene (reference sequence). CDR3 in amino acids: CSAPQGARSNQPQHF. The CDR3 DNA sequence: TGCAGTGCACCACAGGGGGCGCGAAGCAATCAGCCCCAGCATTTT.

V is TRBV12-5 and J is TRBJ2-3; D perhaps matches TRBD1 (6 bases). From germline, CDR1 is LGHNT and CDR2 FRNRAP. The V and J ends lost 4 bases and 0 bases respectively, with 11 bases between them. The CDR3 has 15 amino acids. This chain's CDR3 is CASGSPTGSTDTQYF. CDR3 coding DNA: TGTGCTAGTGGTTCCCCCACAGGGAGCACAGATACGCAGTATTTT.

The rearrangement joins TRBV10-3 to TRBJ2-3; D remains ambiguous. Germline CDR1 is ENHRY and CDR2 is SYGVKD. The CDR3 has 15 amino acids. V lost 3 bases and J 5 bases, leaving 15 bases between the germline ends. The CDR3 here is CAISDTLIRKDTQYF. As DNA, the CDR3 is TGTGCCATCAGTGATACCCTTATAAGGAAAGATACGCAGTATTTT.

A few counts support this clonotype. V gene TRBV27 combines with J gene TRBJ2-7; perhaps D is TRBD1 or TRBD2 (5 bases each). V lost 5 bases and J 4 bases, leaving 15 bases between the germline ends. Germline CDR1 is MNHEY and CDR2 is SMNVEV (reference sequence). CDR3 length: 14 amino acids. This chain's CDR3 is CASSTGPEGYEQYF. In DNA, the CDR3 is TGTGCCAGCAGTACCGGCCCTGAGGGGTACGAGCAGTACTTC.

A few counts support this clonotype. The J gene is TRBJ2-3, the V gene TRBV6-1; a possible D gene is TRBD2 (6 bases). This CDR3 spans 15 amino acids. Per the germline V gene, CDR1 is MNHNS and CDR2 is SASEGT. Trimming removed 5 bases at V and 5 bases at J, with 17 bases between. CDR3 amino acids: CASSPSVPLEDTQYF. As DNA, the CDR3 is TGTGCCAGCAGTCCTAGCGTTCCGCTGGAAGATACGCAGTATTTT.

The CDR3, as DNA: TGTGCCAGTAGAAATACCACCTGGCGGACGAATGAAAAACTGTTTTTT. It is translated as CASRNTTWRTNEKLFF. The V call is TRBV19, the J call TRBJ1-4, with no clear D. Trimming took 6 bases from V and 5 from J, leaving 19 bases between them. The germline V gene has CDR1 LNHDA and CDR2 SQIVND (reference sequence). CDR3 length: 16 amino acids.

The chain recombines TRBV29-1 with TRBJ2-2, with a tentative D call TRBD2 (5 bases). This CDR3 is 14 amino acids long. The V and J ends lost 5 bases and 6 bases respectively, with 16 bases between them. Per the germline V gene, CDR1 is SQVTM and CDR2 is ANQGSEA. This CDR3 reads CSVRDSGRAGELFF. CDR3 coding DNA: TGCAGCGTTCGGGATAGTGGGCGAGCCGGGGAGCTGTTTTTT.

The rearrangement links TRBV27 to TRBJ2-7, with TRBD1 identical over 7 bases. V lost 5 bases and J lost 2; bases outside the gene matches: 6. This CDR3 comprises 14 residues. Germline CDR1 MNHEY, CDR2 SMNVEV (reference sequence). CDR3 DNA: TGTGCCAGCAGTATGGACAGGCTGACCTACGAGCAGTACTTC. Its protein is CASSMDRLTYEQYF.